This passage covers 21 T cell receptor beta chains from one sample sequenced in a study of follicular helper T cells after annual influenza vaccination. Documented time point: 2015-2016 season, 7 days after influenza vaccination. Assay used: immunoSEQ multiplex PCR; TCRdb lists only in-frame clones, some missing. The sample records roughly 5,000 clones, roughly 84% being singletons. This material consisted of CXCR5+ CD38- circulating T follicular helper cells from blood, taken 7 days after influenza vaccination. Subset meaning: circulating Tfh, non-naive CD4+CXCR5+PD-1+ (ICOS+CD38+ or ICOS-CD38-). Receptor source: an adult who received the influenza vaccine.

CDR3 in DNA: TGTGCCAGTAGTGCACCAGCCGGGACAACCAACTCGGAGCAGTACTTC. Its translation is CASSAPAGTTNSEQYF. The chain combines TRBV19 with TRBJ2-7; perhaps TRBD1 as D (6 bases). Trimming removed 5 bases from V and 7 bases from J, with 24 bases in between. The CDR3 is made up of 16 amino acids. Germline-derived CDR1 and CDR2 are LNHDA and SQIVND (reference sequence).

This clone has a single count. This chain links TRBV7-2 with TRBJ2-1; D is possibly TRBD1 or TRBD2 (6 bases each). Germline-derived CDR1 and CDR2 are SGHTA and FQGNSA. V shed 5 bases and J shed 4 bases, with 15 bases lying between them. This CDR3 spans 15 amino acids. CDR3 sequence (DNA): TGTGCCAGCAGCCCCCCGGGGGCGGAATACAATGAGCAGTTCTTC. Translating it yields CASSPPGAEYNEQFF.

This clone was observed a handful of times. The chain is built from TRBV10-3 and TRBJ2-2, with TRBD1 as a possible D gene (7 bases). CDR1 is ENHRY, CDR2 SYGVKD, per germline. CDR3 size: 15 residues. With 6 bases removed from V and 3 bases from J, the gap between germline ends came to 14 bases. The CDR3 region is CAIRAGTADTGELFF. The CDR3 DNA sequence: TGTGCCATCAGGGCGGGGACAGCGGACACCGGGGAGCTGTTTTTT.

This clone was detected only once. The rearrangement joins TRBV7-2 to TRBJ1-4; a weak D match, TRBD1 (5 bases). Germline CDR1 and CDR2: SGHTA and FQGNSA. V lost 2 bases to trimming and J lost 3 bases, with 10 bases between them. The CDR3 runs 15 residues. The CDR3 sequence is CASSLQGIANEKLFF. Here the CDR3 DNA reads TGTGCCAGCAGCTTACAGGGAATCGCTAATGAAAAACTGTTTTTT. Supplemented by reference TRBV7-2 and TRBJ1-4, the full variable domain reads GAGVSQSPSNKVTEKGKDVELRCDPISGHTALYWYRQSLGQGLEFLIYFQGNSAPDKSGLPSDRFSAERTGGSVSTLTIQRTQQEDSAVYLCASSLQGIANEKLFFGSGTQLSVL.

The chain is built from TRBV28 and TRBJ2-3; a possible D gene is TRBD2 (6 bases). V lost 5 bases, J lost 0 bases, and 12 bases lay in between. This CDR3 is built from 15 residues. CDR1 and CDR2 from the germline V gene are MDHEN and SYDVKM. The CDR3 spells CASSPGLSSTDTQYF. The CDR3 nucleotides read TGTGCCAGCAGTCCGGGACTCTCTAGCACAGATACGCAGTATTTT.

This clone was recorded only once. This chain links TRBV5-4 with TRBJ1-2, with D unresolved. V was trimmed by 4 bases and J by 3 bases, leaving 13 bases between them. There are 14 residues in the CDR3. Germline lookup yields CDR1 SGHNT and CDR2 YYREEE (reference sequence). CDR3: CASSVGNLDYGYTF. In DNA, the CDR3 is TGTGCCAGCAGCGTCGGGAATCTGGACTATGGCTACACCTTC.

CDR3 coding DNA: TGTGCCAGCAGCTTATCCCCCGGACACGACGAGCAGTACTTC. Its protein product is CASSLSPGHDEQYF. The chain has TRBV7-3 and TRBJ2-7; D possibly corresponds to TRBD1 (5 bases). Germline V gene lookup returns CDR1 SGHTA and CDR2 FQGTGA. The CDR3 spans 14 residues. V was trimmed by 2 bases and J by 5 bases, leaving 13 bases between them.

V usage is TRBV10-3 and J usage is TRBJ1-4; possibly TRBD1 for D (5 bases). CDR3 length equals 15 residues. The V gene lost 8 bases and the J gene lost 8 bases, with 21 bases spanning the gap. Germline lookup yields CDR1 ENHRY and CDR2 SYGVKD. CDR3 nucleotides: TGTGCCATCTCCGCAGGGAGAGGTGGAAAAGAAAAACTGTTTTTT. It is translated as CAISAGRGGKEKLFF.

This sequence joins TRBV4-2 and TRBJ1-2, with a weak D call TRBD1 (6 bases). Germline CDR1 and CDR2: LGHNA and YNFKEQ. V shed 0 bases and J shed 4 bases, with 9 bases lying between them. This CDR3 has 14 amino acids. DNA of the CDR3: TGTGCCAGCAGCCAAGATGGGGGCTCCTATGGCTACACCTTC. Translation gives CASSQDGGSYGYTF.

The V gene is TRBV27, the J gene TRBJ2-3; no clear D. The CDR3 is made up of 12 amino acids. V was trimmed by 2 bases and J by 5 bases, leaving 5 bases between them. Germline V lookup: CDR1 MNHEY, CDR2 SMNVEV (reference sequence). The CDR3 is CASSLDRDTQYF. The CDR3 DNA is TGTGCCAGCAGTTTAGATAGAGATACGCAGTATTTT.

This chain joins TRBV7-2 and TRBJ1-5; D is unclear. V lost 8 bases to trimming and J lost 0 bases, with 8 bases between them. There are 13 residues in the CDR3. From germline, CDR1 is SGHTA and CDR2 FQGNSA. The chain's CDR3 is CASGADSNQPQHF. The CDR3 DNA is TGTGCCAGCGGCGCGGATAGCAATCAGCCCCAGCATTTT. Based on the CDR3 plus reference TRBV7-2 and TRBJ1-5, the full variable domain is GAGVSQSPSNKVTEKGKDVELRCDPISGHTALYWYRQSLGQGLEFLIYFQGNSAPDKSGLPSDRFSAERTGGSVSTLTIQRTQQEDSAVYLCASGADSNQPQHFGDGTRLSIL.

V gene TRBV27 combines with J gene TRBJ2-5; D gene uncertain. CDR3 length: 15 residues. V gave up 0 bases and J gave up 1 base, with 9 bases separating them. In germline, CDR1 is MNHEY, CDR2 SMNVEV (reference sequence). The CDR3 nucleotides are TGTGCCAGCAGTTTATCTATGGCACTCCAAGAGACCCAGTACTTC. Translation gives CASSLSMALQETQYF.

The CDR3 DNA reads TGTGCCAGCAGCTCCGGACAGGGGGCAGCTTTCTTT. The encoded protein is CASSSGQGAAFF. The chain links TRBV5-6 to TRBJ1-1; 11 positions agree with TRBD1. The V gene's germline CDR1 is SGHDT and CDR2 YYEEEE. V lost 3 bases, J lost 10 bases, and 2 bases stayed unmatched. The CDR3 spans 12 residues.

The chain employs TRBV7-2 and TRBJ1-1, with TRBD1 matching over 7 bases. Germline CDR1 and CDR2: SGHTA and FQGNSA. V dropped 5 bases and J dropped 10; count of bases not matched to a gene: 16. This CDR3 comprises 15 residues. Written as DNA, the CDR3 is TGTGCCAGCAGCGCAACCGGGACAGCCCCTGGGAGAGCTTTCTTT. Protein sequence: CASSATGTAPGRAFF.

The chain carries TRBV7-2 and TRBJ1-4; 7 bases align to TRBD1. Germline assignment: CDR1 SGHTA and CDR2 FQGNSA. The CDR3 is made up of 15 amino acids. Trimming at V came to 5 bases and at J to 8 bases, leaving 11 bases not matched to a gene. This chain's CDR3 is CASSRPRQGKEKLFF. CDR3 sequence (DNA): TGTGCCAGCAGCCGACCCAGACAGGGAAAGGAAAAACTGTTTTTT.

CDR3 bases: TGTGCCAGCAGTTTACCGGGAGGGTACGAGCAGTACTTC. Translating it yields CASSLPGGYEQYF. V gene TRBV27 combines with J gene TRBJ2-7, with 8 nucleotides matching TRBD2. Trimming removed 2 bases from V and 4 bases from J; junction bases left unmatched: 1. Germline CDR1 reads MNHEY; CDR2 reads SMNVEV (reference sequence). The CDR3 runs 13 residues.

The V gene is TRBV28, the J gene TRBJ2-3; D uncertain. V was shortened by 8 bases and J by 2 bases, with 14 bases between the two germline ends. The length of the CDR3 is 14 residues. Germline V gene sequence: CDR1 MDHEN, CDR2 SYDVKM. The CDR3 nucleotides are TGTGCCAGCGCTCCTTTGAGCCCCACAGATACGCAGTATTTT. Translating it yields CASAPLSPTDTQYF.

Remarks on this clone: An end of the junction does not agree with germline; a read error may underlie this. The chain carries TRBV6-5 and TRBJ1-2; D remains unclear. The CDR3 is 9 residues long. The germline V gene has CDR1 MNHEY and CDR2 SVGAGI. The DNA for the CDR3 is TGTGCCAGCTTTAAAATTGTCCCCTTC. This translates into CASFKIVPF.

V and J are TRBV19 and TRBJ2-2, with TRBD2 as a possible D gene (5 bases). The CDR3 sequence is 16 residues long. Trimming stripped 3 bases from V and 5 bases from J, with 16 bases between. CDR1 and CDR2 from the germline V gene are LNHDA and SQIVND (reference sequence). This CDR3 reads CASSMPGMGWTGELFF. In DNA, the CDR3 is TGTGCCAGTAGTATGCCCGGGATGGGCTGGACCGGGGAGCTGTTTTTT.

This sequence joins TRBV10-3 and TRBJ2-1; 15 bases line up with TRBD2. The CDR3 spans 14 residues. Germline V gives CDR1 ENHRY, CDR2 SYGVKD. With V trimmed by 8 bases and J by 7 bases, 3 bases remained unmatched. CDR3 loop: CAIGGTSGRNEQFF. For the CDR3, the DNA is TGTGCCATCGGCGGGACTAGCGGGAGGAATGAGCAGTTCTTC.

This chain joins TRBV7-2 and TRBJ1-4; possible D gene TRBD1, 5 bases. Germline lookup yields CDR1 SGHTA and CDR2 FQGNSA. This CDR3 comprises 13 residues. With 2 bases removed from V and 8 bases from J, the gap between germline ends came to 9 bases. The CDR3 region has the DNA TGTGCCAGCAGCTTAATGGGGGGAGAAAAACTGTTTTTT. Translated, it gives CASSLMGGEKLFF.